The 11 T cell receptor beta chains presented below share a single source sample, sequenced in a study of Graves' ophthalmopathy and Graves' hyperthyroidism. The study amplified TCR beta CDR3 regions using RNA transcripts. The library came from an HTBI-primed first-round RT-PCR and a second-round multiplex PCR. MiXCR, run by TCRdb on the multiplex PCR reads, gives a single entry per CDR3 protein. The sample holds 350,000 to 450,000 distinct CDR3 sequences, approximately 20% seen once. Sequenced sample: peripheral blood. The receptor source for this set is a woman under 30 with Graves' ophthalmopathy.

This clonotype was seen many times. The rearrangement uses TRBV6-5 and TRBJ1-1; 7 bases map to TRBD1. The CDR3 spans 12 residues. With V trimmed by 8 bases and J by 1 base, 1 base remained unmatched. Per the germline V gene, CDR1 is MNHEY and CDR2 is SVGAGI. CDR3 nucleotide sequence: TGTGCCAGCCACAGGGGGAACACTGAAGCTTTCTTT. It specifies CASHRGNTEAFF.

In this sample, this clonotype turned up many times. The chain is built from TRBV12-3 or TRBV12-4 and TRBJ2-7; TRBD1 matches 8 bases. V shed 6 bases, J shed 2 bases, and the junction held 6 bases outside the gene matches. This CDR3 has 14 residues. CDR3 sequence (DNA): TGTGCCAGCAGATCGGACAGGGAGACCTACGAGCAGTACTTC. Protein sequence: CASRSDRETYEQYF.

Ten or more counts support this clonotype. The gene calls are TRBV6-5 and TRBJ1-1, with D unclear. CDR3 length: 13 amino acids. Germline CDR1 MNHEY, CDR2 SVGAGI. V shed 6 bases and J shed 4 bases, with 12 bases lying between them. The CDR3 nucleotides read TGTGCCAGCAGCACGGTTGGTGTCACTGAAGCTTTCTTT. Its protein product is CASSTVGVTEAFF.

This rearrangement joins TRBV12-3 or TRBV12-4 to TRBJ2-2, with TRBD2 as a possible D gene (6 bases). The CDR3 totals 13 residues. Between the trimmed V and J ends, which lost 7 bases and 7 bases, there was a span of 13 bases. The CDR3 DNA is TGTGCCAGCATTTATGGGGACTTCGGGGAGCTGTTTTTT. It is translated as CASIYGDFGELFF.

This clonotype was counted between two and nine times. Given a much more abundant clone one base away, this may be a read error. CDR3 sequence reads: CASSFGWTSGAYEKYF. The CDR3 DNA sequence: TGTGCCAGCAGTTTCGGGTGGACTAGCGGTGCCTACGAGAAGTACTTC. The V call is TRBV6-5, the J call TRBJ2-5, with TRBD2 identical over 10 bases. V shed 4 bases, J shed 12 bases, and the junction held 17 bases outside the gene matches. CDR3 size: 16 residues. Germline V gene lookup returns CDR1 MNHEY and CDR2 SVGAGI.

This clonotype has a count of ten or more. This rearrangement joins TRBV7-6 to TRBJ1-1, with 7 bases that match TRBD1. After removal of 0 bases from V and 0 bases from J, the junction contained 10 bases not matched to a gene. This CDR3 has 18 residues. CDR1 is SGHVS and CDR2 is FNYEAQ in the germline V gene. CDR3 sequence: CASSLAGIGGYMNTEAFF. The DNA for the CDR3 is TGTGCCAGCAGCTTAGCGGGGATAGGGGGCTACATGAACACTGAAGCTTTCTTT.

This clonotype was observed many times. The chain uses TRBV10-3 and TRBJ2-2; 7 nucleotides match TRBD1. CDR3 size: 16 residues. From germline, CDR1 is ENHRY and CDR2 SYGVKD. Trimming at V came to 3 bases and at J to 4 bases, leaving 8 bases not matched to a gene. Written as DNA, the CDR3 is TGTGCCATCAGTGAAGCCAGCCGACAGGGCACCGGGGAGCTGTTTTTT. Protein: CAISEASRQGTGELFF.

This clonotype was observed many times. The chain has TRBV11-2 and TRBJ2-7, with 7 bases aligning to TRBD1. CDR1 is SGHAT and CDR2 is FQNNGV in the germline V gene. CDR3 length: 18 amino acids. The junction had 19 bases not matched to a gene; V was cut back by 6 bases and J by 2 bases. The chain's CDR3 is CASSFKSHSRGKAYEQYF. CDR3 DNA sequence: TGTGCCAGCAGTTTTAAATCCCACTCCAGGGGGAAAGCCTACGAGCAGTACTTC.

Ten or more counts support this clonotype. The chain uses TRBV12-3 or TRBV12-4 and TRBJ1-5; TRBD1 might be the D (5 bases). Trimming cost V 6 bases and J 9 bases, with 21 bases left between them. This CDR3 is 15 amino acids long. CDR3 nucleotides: TGTGCCAGCAGCGCGCTTACGGGGGTTGGGGGGCCCCAGCATTTT. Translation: CASSALTGVGGPQHF.

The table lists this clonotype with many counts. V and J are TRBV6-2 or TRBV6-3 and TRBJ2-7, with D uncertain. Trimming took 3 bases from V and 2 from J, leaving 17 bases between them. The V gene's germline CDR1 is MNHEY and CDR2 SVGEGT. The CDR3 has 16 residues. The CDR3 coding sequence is TGTGCCAGCAGTTATCCCGATCTGGGTGGGCCCTACGAGCAGTACTTC. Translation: CASSYPDLGGPYEQYF.

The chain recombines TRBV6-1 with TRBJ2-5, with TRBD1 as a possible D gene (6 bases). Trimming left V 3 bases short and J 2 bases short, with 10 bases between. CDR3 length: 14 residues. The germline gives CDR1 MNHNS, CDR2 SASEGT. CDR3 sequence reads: CASSDRGPQETQYF. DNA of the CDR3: TGTGCCAGCAGTGACAGGGGACCGCAAGAGACCCAGTACTTC.